The present TCR beta chain was sequenced within a study of T cell changes during pregnancy in multiple sclerosis. Deletions cut 7 bases from V and 4 bases from J, with 16 bases between. The CDR3 contains 14 residues. Germline lookup yields CDR1 MDHEN and CDR2 SYDVKM. Generated by immunoSEQ multiplex PCR, the TCRdb table keeps only in-frame clones and is missing some. The sample contains around 66,000 clones, 91% of which appear only once. This rearrangement joins TRBV28 to TRBJ1-2; weak D call: TRBD1 (6 bases). The clonotype was recovered from a female donor in good health, enrolled as a control in a pregnancy study. The material was peripheral blood, obtained in the third trimester of pregnancy. CDR3 DNA: TGTGCCAGCACCCCCGGGACAAGGGCCTATGGCTACACCTTC. Its protein is CASTPGTRAYGYTF.